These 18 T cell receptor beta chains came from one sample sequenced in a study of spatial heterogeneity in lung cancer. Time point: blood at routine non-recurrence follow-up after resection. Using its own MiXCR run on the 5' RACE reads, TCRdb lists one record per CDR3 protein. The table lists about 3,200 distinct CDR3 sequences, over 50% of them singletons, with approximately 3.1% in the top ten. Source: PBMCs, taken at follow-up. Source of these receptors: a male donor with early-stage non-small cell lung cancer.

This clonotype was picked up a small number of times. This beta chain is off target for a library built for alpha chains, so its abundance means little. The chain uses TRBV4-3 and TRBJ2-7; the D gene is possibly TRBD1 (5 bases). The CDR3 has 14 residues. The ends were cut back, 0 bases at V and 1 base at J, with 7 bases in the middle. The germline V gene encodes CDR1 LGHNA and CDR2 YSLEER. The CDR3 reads CASSQDRGSYEQYF. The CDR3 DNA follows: TGCGCCAGCAGCCAAGATAGGGGTTCCTACGAGCAGTACTTC.

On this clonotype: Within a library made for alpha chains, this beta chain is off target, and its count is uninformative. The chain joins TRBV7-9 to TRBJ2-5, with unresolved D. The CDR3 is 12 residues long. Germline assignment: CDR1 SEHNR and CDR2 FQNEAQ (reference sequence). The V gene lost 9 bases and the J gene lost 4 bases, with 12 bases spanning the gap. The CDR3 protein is CASRGIRETQYF. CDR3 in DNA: TGTGCCAGTAGAGGCATCCGAGAGACCCAGTACTTC.

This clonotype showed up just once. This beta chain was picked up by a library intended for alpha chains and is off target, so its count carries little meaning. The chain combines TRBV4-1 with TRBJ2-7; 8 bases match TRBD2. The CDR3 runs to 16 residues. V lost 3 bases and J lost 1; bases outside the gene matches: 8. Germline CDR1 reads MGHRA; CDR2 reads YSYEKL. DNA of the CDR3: TGCGCCAGCAGCCACGGGTTTAGCGGGACTTCCTACGAGCAGTACTTC. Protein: CASSHGFSGTSYEQYF.

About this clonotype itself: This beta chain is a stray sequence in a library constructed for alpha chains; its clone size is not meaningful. Written as DNA, the CDR3 is TGCGCCAGCAGCTGGCAGGACAGGCACAGGGGGGATGAGCAGTTCTTC. It yields the protein CASSWQDRHRGDEQFF. The rearrangement joins TRBV5-1 to TRBJ2-1; 8 nucleotides align to TRBD1. The germline V gene has CDR1 SGHRS and CDR2 YFSETQ. V dropped 3 bases and J dropped 8; count of bases not matched to a gene: 13. This CDR3 is 16 amino acids long.

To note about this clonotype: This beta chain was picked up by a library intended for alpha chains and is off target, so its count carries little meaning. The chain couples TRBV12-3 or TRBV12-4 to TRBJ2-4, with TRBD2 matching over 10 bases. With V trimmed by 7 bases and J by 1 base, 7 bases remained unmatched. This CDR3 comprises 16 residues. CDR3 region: CASNRRGLAAKNIQYF. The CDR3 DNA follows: TGTGCCAGCAATCGGAGGGGACTAGCGGCCAAAAACATTCAGTACTTC.

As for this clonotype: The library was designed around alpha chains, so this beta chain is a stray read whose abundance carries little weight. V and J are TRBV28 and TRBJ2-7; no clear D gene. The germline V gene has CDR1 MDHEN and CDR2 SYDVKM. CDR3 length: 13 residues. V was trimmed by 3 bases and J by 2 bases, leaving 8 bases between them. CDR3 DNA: TGTGCCAGCAGTTTGCTGGGTCCCTACGAGCAGTACTTC. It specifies CASSLLGPYEQYF.

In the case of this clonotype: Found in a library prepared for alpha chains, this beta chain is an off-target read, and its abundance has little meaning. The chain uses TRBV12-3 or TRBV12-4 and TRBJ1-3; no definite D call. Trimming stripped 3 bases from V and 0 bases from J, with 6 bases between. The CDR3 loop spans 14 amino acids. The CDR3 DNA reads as TGTGCCAGCAGTTTCGAGGTCTCTGGAAACACCATATATTTT. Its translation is CASSFEVSGNTIYF.

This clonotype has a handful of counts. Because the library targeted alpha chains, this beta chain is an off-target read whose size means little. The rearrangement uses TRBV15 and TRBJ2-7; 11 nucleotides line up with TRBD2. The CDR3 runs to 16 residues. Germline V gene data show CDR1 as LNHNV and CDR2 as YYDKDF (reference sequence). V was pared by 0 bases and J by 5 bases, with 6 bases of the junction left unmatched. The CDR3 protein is CATSRDLAGGPHEQYF. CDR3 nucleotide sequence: TGTGCCACCAGCAGAGATCTAGCGGGAGGTCCCCACGAGCAGTACTTC.

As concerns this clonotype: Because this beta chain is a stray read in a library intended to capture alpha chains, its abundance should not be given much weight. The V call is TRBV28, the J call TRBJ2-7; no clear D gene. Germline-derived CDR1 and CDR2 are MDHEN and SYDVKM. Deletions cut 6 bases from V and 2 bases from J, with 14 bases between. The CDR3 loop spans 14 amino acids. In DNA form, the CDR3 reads TGTGCCAGCAGCCCTCTGGGTCTTGCCTACGAGCAGTACTTC. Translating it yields CASSPLGLAYEQYF.

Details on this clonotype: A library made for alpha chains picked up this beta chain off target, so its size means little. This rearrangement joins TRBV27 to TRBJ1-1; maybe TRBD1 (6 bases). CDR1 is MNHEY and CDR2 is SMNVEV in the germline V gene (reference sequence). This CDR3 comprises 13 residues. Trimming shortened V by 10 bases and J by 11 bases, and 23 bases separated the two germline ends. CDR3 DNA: TGTGCCACCCGCAACGTAGACAGGCCGGATGCTTTCTTT. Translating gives CATRNVDRPDAFF.

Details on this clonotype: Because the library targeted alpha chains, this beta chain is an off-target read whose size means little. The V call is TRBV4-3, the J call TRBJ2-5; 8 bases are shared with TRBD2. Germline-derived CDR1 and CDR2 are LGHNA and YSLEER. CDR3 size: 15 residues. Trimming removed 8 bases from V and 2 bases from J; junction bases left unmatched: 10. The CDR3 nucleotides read TGCGCCAGCCAAAGAGAACTAGCGGCACAAGAGACCCAGTACTTC. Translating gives CASQRELAAQETQYF.

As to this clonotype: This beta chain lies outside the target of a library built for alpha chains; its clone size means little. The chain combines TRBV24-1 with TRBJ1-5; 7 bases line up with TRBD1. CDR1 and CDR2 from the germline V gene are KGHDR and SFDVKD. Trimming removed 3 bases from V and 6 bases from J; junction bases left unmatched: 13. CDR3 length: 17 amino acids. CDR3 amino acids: CATSDGGGRGNVQPQHF. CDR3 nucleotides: TGTGCCACCAGTGATGGGGGTGGCAGGGGGAATGTTCAGCCCCAGCATTTT.

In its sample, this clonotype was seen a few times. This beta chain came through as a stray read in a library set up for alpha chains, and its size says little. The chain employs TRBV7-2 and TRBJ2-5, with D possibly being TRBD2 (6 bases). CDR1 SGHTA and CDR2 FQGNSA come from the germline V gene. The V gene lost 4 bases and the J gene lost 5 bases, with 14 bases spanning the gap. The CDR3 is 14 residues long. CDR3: CASSSLLASETQYF. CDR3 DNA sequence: TGTGCCAGCAGCTCCCTCCTAGCGAGCGAGACCCAGTACTTC. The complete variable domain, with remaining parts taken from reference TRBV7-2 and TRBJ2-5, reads GAGVSQSPSNKVTEKGKDVELRCDPISGHTALYWYRQSLGQGLEFLIYFQGNSAPDKSGLPSDRFSAERTGGSVSTLTIQRTQQEDSAVYLCASSSLLASETQYFGPGTRLLVL.

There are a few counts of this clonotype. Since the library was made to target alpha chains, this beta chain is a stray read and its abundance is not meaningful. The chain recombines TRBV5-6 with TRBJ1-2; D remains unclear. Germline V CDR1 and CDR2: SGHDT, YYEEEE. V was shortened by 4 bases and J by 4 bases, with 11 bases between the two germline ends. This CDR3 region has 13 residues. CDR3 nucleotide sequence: TGTGCCAGCAGCCGACTCTATCTCTATGGCTACACCTTC. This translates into CASSRLYLYGYTF.

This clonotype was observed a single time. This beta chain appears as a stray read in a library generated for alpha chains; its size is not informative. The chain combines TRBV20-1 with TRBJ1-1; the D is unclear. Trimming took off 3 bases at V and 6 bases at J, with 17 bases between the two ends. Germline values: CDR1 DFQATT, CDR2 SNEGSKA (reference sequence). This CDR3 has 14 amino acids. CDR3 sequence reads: CSASFGNRLSEAFF. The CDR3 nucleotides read TGCAGTGCTAGTTTCGGAAATCGGCTCTCTGAAGCTTTCTTT.

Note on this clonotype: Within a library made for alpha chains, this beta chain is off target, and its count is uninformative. The CDR3 protein is CASSVELAGSEQFF. CDR3 nucleotide sequence: TGTGCCAGCAGCGTAGAACTAGCGGGGAGCGAGCAGTTCTTC. The chain joins TRBV9 to TRBJ2-1; 10 positions agree with TRBD2. Germline values: CDR1 SGDLS, CDR2 YYNGEE. Germline trimming cut 0 bases from V and 10 bases from J; bases unmatched to any gene: 4. CDR3 length: 14 residues.

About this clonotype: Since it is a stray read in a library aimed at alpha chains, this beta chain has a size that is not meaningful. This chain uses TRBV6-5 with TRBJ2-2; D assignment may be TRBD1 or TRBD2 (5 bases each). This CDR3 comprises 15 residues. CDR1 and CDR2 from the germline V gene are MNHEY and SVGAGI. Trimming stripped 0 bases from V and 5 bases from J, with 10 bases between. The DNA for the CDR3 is TGTGCCAGCAGTTACTCGACAGACTATACCGGGGAGCTGTTTTTT. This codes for CASSYSTDYTGELFF.

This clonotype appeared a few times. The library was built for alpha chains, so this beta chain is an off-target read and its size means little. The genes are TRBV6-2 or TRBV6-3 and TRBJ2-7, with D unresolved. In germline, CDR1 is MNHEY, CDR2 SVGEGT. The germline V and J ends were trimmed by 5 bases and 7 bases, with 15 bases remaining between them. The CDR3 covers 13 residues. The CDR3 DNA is TGTGCCAGCAGTCTGCTTTCGGGCGGTGAGCAGTACTTC. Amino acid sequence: CASSLLSGGEQYF.